This T cell receptor beta chain was sequenced during a study of response to subunit inactivated influenza vaccine. Study results and limitations: It was suggested by the authors that few new T cells are recruited by each seasonal influenza vaccination.

Each CDR3 protein is one row after TCRdb ran MiXCR on the RT-PCR reads. The sample records approximately 500,000 distinct CDR3 sequences, 10% to 15% being singletons. The CDR3 is 12 amino acids. V gave up 3 bases and J gave up 10 bases, with 11 bases separating them. This clonotype occurred many times. The antigen is unknown. The chain combines TRBV12-3 or TRBV12-4 with TRBJ2-3, with D perhaps matching TRBD2 (5 bases). The clonotype was recovered from a man aged 50-59 years who received an inactivated influenza vaccine. The specimen was PBMCs from blood, collected roughly 6 weeks after vaccination. DNA of the CDR3: TGTGCCAGCAGTTTGAAGAGGGATTCGCAGTATTTT. It specifies CASSLKRDSQYF.